The rows below give T cell receptor beta chains drawn from one sample of a study of blood T cell repertoires in COVID-19. Assay: immunoSEQ multiplex PCR; the TCRdb copy retains only in-frame clones and omits some. The sample shows under 50,000 clones, 89% of them seen only once. Source material: peripheral blood. Receptor source: a man aged 70-80 years with active COVID-19. The CDR3 runs from the conserved cysteine through the conserved F or W. Each record gives: J gene, V gene, D gene, clone size, CDR3 protein, CDR3 DNA. D genes are given only for firm matches. Not all rows give a size; the values are once, few, many and, for expanded clones, a class.

>TRBJ2-5|TRBV7-6|TRBD2|NA
CASSVSGTSKETQYF
TGTGCCAGCAGCGTATCCGGGACTAGCAAAGAGACCCAGTACTTC
>TRBJ2-1|TRBV5-4|TRBD2|once
CASSFTGTSGVEQFF
TGTGCCAGCAGCTTTACCGGGACTAGCGGGGTTGAGCAGTTCTTC
>TRBJ2-1|TRBV7-2|NA|NA
CASSPGQINNEQFF
TGTGCCAGCAGTCCAGGACAGATTAACAATGAGCAGTTCTTC
>TRBJ1-1|TRBV5-1|NA|NA
CASSSVDRNTEAFF
TGCGCCAGCAGCTCAGTCGACAGGAACACTGAAGCTTTCTTT
>TRBJ1-2|TRBV5-4|TRBD1|NA
CASSLEQGRNNYGYTF
TGTGCCAGCAGCTTGGAACAGGGGCGAAATAACTATGGCTACACCTTC
>TRBJ1-6|TRBV9|NA|NA
CASSVGLLGSGNSPLHF
TGTGCCAGCAGCGTAGGTTTATTAGGGTCGGGAAATTCACCCCTCCACTTT
>TRBJ2-7|TRBV5-6|NA|NA
CASRQTGLREQYF
TGTGCCAGCAGACAAACAGGGTTACGCGAGCAGTACTTC
>TRBJ2-7|TRBV7-9|NA|NA
CASKTTTGNEQYF
TGTGCCAGCAAAACCACCACAGGGAACGAGCAGTACTTC
>TRBJ1-3|TRBV6-5|NA|NA
CASSYSRVGNTIYF
TGTGCCAGCAGTTACTCGAGAGTCGGAAACACCATATATTTT
>TRBJ2-3|TRBV6-1|NA|NA
CASSDLVWVFTDTQYF
TGTGCCAGCAGTGACCTAGTATGGGTTTTCACAGATACGCAGTATTTT
>TRBJ2-4|TRBV4-3|NA|once
CASSPRQAHTKNIQYF
TGCGCCAGCAGCCCGCGACAAGCCCACACCAAAAACATTCAGTACTTC
>TRBJ2-2|TRBV7-2|NA|NA
CASSSGQNTGELFF
TGTGCCAGCAGCTCGGGACAGAACACCGGGGAGCTGTTTTTT
>TRBJ2-1|TRBV14|TRBD2|NA
CASSQIAGGPWNEQFF
TGTGCCAGCAGCCAGATAGCGGGGGGGCCGTGGAATGAGCAGTTCTTC
>TRBJ1-6|TRBV27|TRBD1|NA
CASRTDTGDGDSPLHF
TGTGCCAGCAGGACCGACACAGGGGACGGCGATTCACCCCTCCACTTT
>TRBJ2-7|TRBV7-9|NA|NA
CASSLQGAAIKGISYEQYF
TGTGCCAGCAGCTTACAAGGGGCCGCGATTAAGGGAATATCCTACGAGCAGTACTTC
>TRBJ2-5|TRBV2|NA|NA
CASRARSNQYF
TGTGCCAGCAGGGCCCGGAGCAACCAGTACTTC
>TRBJ2-3|TRBV27|NA|NA
CASRPRDTTTDTQYF
TGTGCCAGCAGGCCCCGGGACACAACCACAGATACGCAGTATTTT
>TRBJ2-3|TRBV7-2|TRBD2|NA
CASSLAASSGGTTDTQYF
TGTGCCAGCAGCTTAGCGGCATCTAGCGGGGGAACCACAGATACGCAGTATTTT
>TRBJ2-1|TRBV9|TRBD2|NA
CASSAVTVAGGPYHEQFF
TGTGCCAGCAGCGCCGTGACTGTAGCGGGGGGGCCGTATCATGAGCAGTTCTTC
>TRBJ1-5|TRBV6-1|TRBD1|NA
CASSARDSPSYSNQPQHF
TGTGCCAGCAGTGCCCGGGACAGCCCTTCATATAGCAATCAGCCCCAGCATTTT
>TRBJ2-2|TRBV6-5|NA|NA
CASSYRGTPNTGELFF
TGTGCCAGCAGTTACAGGGGGACCCCGAACACCGGGGAGCTGTTTTTT
>TRBJ1-2|TRBV4-3|NA|NA
CASSQDRGGNYGYTF
TGCGCCAGCAGCCAAGATAGGGGGGGTAACTATGGCTACACCTTC
>TRBJ2-7|TRBV20-1|TRBD2|NA
CSASWERGAREQYF
TGCAGTGCTAGTTGGGAGCGGGGGGCTAGGGAGCAGTACTTC
>TRBJ1-2|TRBV3-1/TRBV3-2|TRBD1|NA
CASSLTASRGPPGGYTF
TGTGCCAGCAGCCTAACTGCCTCGAGGGGGCCCCCGGGAGGCTACACCTTC
>TRBJ2-1|TRBV5-1|TRBD1|NA
CASSPQGATYNEQFF
TGCGCCAGCAGCCCGCAGGGGGCTACCTACAATGAGCAGTTCTTC
>TRBJ2-3|TRBV7-7|NA|NA
CASSLADGADTQYF
TGTGCTAGCAGCTTAGCGGATGGAGCAGATACGCAGTATTTT
>TRBJ2-3|TRBV28|TRBD2|NA
CASSTRGRGTGKEDF
TGTGCCAGCAGTACAAGAGGGAGGGGTACCGGGAAAGAAGATTTT
>TRBJ2-2|TRBV7-2|TRBD2|NA
CASSLWGLAVPGELFF
TGTGCCAGCAGCTTATGGGGACTAGCTGTCCCCGGGGAGCTGTTTTTT
>TRBJ2-7|TRBV5-6|TRBD1|NA
CASSAGQGYEQYF
TGTGCCAGCAGCGCAGGACAGGGCTACGAGCAGTACTTC
>TRBJ1-1|TRBV20-1|NA|NA
CSARRQFEAFF
TGCAGTGCTAGACGACAGTTTGAAGCTTTCTTT
>TRBJ1-1|TRBV7-2|NA|NA
CASSPEGGMNTEAFF
TGTGCCAGCAGCCCGGAGGGGGGGATGAACACTGAAGCTTTCTTT
>TRBJ2-3|TRBV27|NA|once
CASSLQSLTDTQYF
TGTGCCAGCAGTCTCCAGTCGCTCACAGATACGCAGTATTTT
>TRBJ2-6|TRBV5-1|NA|NA
CASSPTGQGANVLTF
TGCGCCAGCAGCCCAACAGGGCAAGGGGCCAACGTCCTGACTTTC
>TRBJ2-5|TRBV7-2|NA|NA
CASSLSPEGPETQYF
TGTGCCAGCAGCTTAAGCCCGGAGGGGCCAGAGACCCAGTACTTC
>TRBJ1-4|TRBV12-3/TRBV12-4|TRBD1|NA
CASSPGGEKLFF
TGTGCCAGCAGTCCAGGGGGAGAAAAACTGTTTTTT
>TRBJ2-1|TRBV7-9|TRBD2|NA
CASSLGISGEYNEQFF
TGTGCCAGCAGCTTAGGGATTAGCGGGGAGTACAATGAGCAGTTCTTC
>TRBJ2-3|TRBV6-1|NA|NA
CASSEIIKGGPTDTQYF
TGTGCCAGCAGTGAAATTATAAAGGGGGGGCCCACAGATACGCAGTATTTT
>TRBJ1-1|TRBV6-2/TRBV6-3|NA|NA
CASSYGRRTVGTEAFF
TGTGCCAGCAGTTACGGTCGAAGGACAGTAGGGACTGAAGCTTTCTTT
>TRBJ2-3|TRBV5-4|TRBD1|NA
CASGPVSGTGSDTQYF
TGTGCCAGCGGCCCAGTGTCCGGGACAGGGTCGGATACGCAGTATTTT
>TRBJ2-2|TRBV9|TRBD2|NA
CASSVAGEGGFANTGELFF
TGTGCCAGCAGCGTAGCTGGAGAGGGAGGGTTCGCGAACACCGGGGAGCTGTTTTTT
>TRBJ1-1|TRBV18|NA|NA
CASSPTGRNTEAFF
TGTGCCAGCTCACCCACAGGGAGGAACACTGAAGCTTTCTTT
>TRBJ1-6|TRBV7-9|NA|NA
CASSLAGAGQNSPLHF
TGTGCCAGCAGCTTAGCAGGGGCTGGTCAGAATTCACCCCTCCACTTT
>TRBJ1-4|TRBV15|NA|NA
CATSRDWQAYNEKLFF
TGTGCCACCAGCAGAGATTGGCAGGCCTATAATGAAAAACTGTTTTTT
>TRBJ2-7|TRBV5-6|NA|once
CASSREGLYYEQYF
TGTGCCAGCAGCCGAGAAGGACTCTACTACGAGCAGTACTTC
>TRBJ2-7|TRBV21-1|NA|once
CASSPGTSGGARSYEQYF
TGTGCCAGCAGCCCCGGGACTAGCGGGGGGGCCAGGTCCTACGAGCAGTACTTC
>TRBJ1-1|TRBV5-1|NA|NA
CASSLYSTRDTEAFF
TGCGCCAGCAGCTTGTACTCAACTCGGGACACTGAAGCTTTCTTT
>TRBJ1-2|TRBV7-8|TRBD1|NA
CASSLSLQGSQGDGYTF
TGTGCCAGCAGTCTTAGCCTACAGGGGTCACAGGGGGATGGCTACACCTTC
>TRBJ1-5|TRBV6-5|NA|once
CASQRQGGQPQHF
TGTGCCAGCCAGAGGCAGGGAGGACAGCCCCAGCATTTT
>TRBJ1-4|TRBV7-8|NA|NA
CATAEGGAGEKLFF
TGTGCCACCGCCGAGGGGGGGGCAGGAGAAAAACTGTTTTTT
>TRBJ2-5|TRBV7-9|NA|NA
CASSLFGIQETQYF
TGTGCCAGCAGCCTCTTCGGGATACAAGAGACCCAGTACTTC
>TRBJ2-2|TRBV25-1|NA|NA
CASSDSNRVPGELFF
TGTGCCAGCAGTGATAGTAACCGGGTTCCCGGGGAGCTGTTTTTT
>TRBJ2-5|TRBV19|TRBD1|NA
CASSTLTGKQTQYF
TGTGCCAGTAGTACCCTGACAGGGAAACAGACCCAGTACTTC
>TRBJ1-2|TRBV6-6|NA|NA
CASSYSIARELYGYTF
TGTGCCAGCAGTTACTCGATAGCCAGGGAATTATATGGCTACACCTTC